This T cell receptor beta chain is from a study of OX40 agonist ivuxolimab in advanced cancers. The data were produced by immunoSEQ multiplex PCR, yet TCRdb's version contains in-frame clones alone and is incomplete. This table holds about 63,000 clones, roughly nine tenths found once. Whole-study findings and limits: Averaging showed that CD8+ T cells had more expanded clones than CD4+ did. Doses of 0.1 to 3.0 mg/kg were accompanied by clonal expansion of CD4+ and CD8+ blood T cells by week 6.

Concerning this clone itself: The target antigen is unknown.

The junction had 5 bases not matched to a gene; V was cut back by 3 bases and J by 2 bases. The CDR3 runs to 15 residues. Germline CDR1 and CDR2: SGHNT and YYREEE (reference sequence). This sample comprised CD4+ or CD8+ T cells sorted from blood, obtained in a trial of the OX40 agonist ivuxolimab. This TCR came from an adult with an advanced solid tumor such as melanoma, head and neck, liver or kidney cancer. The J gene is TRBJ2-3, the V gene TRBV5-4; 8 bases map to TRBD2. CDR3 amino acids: CASSSKREPTDTQYF. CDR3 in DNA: TGTGCCAGCAGCTCGAAGCGGGAGCCCACAGATACGCAGTATTTT.